These T cell receptor beta chains were read from a single sample in a study of cytomegalovirus exposure and HLA in healthy donors. Clones were sequenced by immunoSEQ multiplex PCR, and TCRdb holds only the in-frame ones, with some missing. Of about 120,000 clones in the sample, around 81% were seen once. Material: PBMCs. The receptors were gathered from a woman in her 40s in good health and CMV-seronegative. Each CDR3 is given with its conserved first and last residue. D genes are given only for firm matches. Clone size is shown for a subset of rows, as once, few, many or a class of expanded clone.

TRBJ1-5 TRBV7-9 - - TGTGCCAGCAGCTTCGAGCATCAGCCCCAGCATTTT CASSFEHQPQHF
TRBJ2-1 TRBV28 - TRBD1 TGTGCCAGCAGCAAAGGGACAGGGGGCTGGAGTGAGCAGTTCTTC CASSKGTGGWSEQFF
TRBJ2-7 TRBV4-1 - TRBD1 TGCGCCAGCAGCCGAAATAGGCAACAGGGGGCTCGGTTCTACGAGCAGTACTTC CASSRNRQQGARFYEQYF
TRBJ1-3 TRBV18 - TRBD1 TGTGCCAGCTCACCCCTGGGACAGGGGGCTGGAAACACCATATATTTT CASSPLGQGAGNTIYF
TRBJ1-4 TRBV5-1 - TRBD1 TGCGCCAGCAGCCCGGCCAGGGGACAGCTTAATGAAAAACTGTTTTTT CASSPARGQLNEKLFF
TRBJ1-1 TRBV10-3 - TRBD1 TGTGCCACCGCGGGACAGCCAACCTTGAACACTGAAGCTTTCTTT CATAGQPTLNTEAFF
TRBJ2-7 TRBV4-1 - - TGCGCCAGCAGCTTAGAGAGTTCCTACGAGCAGTACTTC CASSLESSYEQYF
TRBJ2-7 TRBV7-9 - - TGTGCCAGCAGCTTGTCACCCAGCGAGCAGTACTTC CASSLSPSEQYF
TRBJ2-3 TRBV4-2 - TRBD1 TGTGCCAGCAGCCAAGGGTTACAGGGGGGCCCAGATACGCAGTATTTT CASSQGLQGGPDTQYF
TRBJ2-1 TRBV11-3 - TRBD2 TGTGCCAGCAGCTCCCGGACTAGCGGGAGGGCCCTTGAGCAGTTCTTC CASSSRTSGRALEQFF
TRBJ1-1 TRBV30 - TRBD1 TGTGCCTGGGCCCGGACAGGGGGAACTGAAGCTTTCTTT CAWARTGGTEAFF
TRBJ2-1 TRBV4-2 - TRBD2 TGTGCCAGCAGCGTCGGCGGGAGCGATTACAATGAGCAGTTCTTC CASSVGGSDYNEQFF
TRBJ1-2 TRBV7-9 - TRBD1 TGTTCCAGCAGCCAAGGGACAGGGGTTTACTATGGCTACACCTTC CSSSQGTGVYYGYTF
TRBJ1-2 TRBV6-4 - - TGTGCCAGCAGTGACTCAGAGGGAGTCTATGGCTACACCTTC CASSDSEGVYGYTF
TRBJ1-2 TRBV6-1 few - TGTGCCAGCAGTGAAATGGGAGTACATGGCTACACCTTC CASSEMGVHGYTF
TRBJ1-1 TRBV21-1 - - TGTGCCAGCAGCCCCCCGCGGGGCCAGTTCGTGAACACTGAAGCTTTCTTT CASSPPRGQFVNTEAFF
TRBJ1-1 TRBV5-1 - - TGCGCCAGCAGCCATGGCAGGCAGCCGGTCACTGAAGCTTTCTTT CASSHGRQPVTEAFF
TRBJ2-3 TRBV12-5 - TRBD2 TGTGCTAGTGGTTTTACCATGGGACTAGCGTTAATCACAGATACGCAGTATTTT CASGFTMGLALITDTQYF
TRBJ1-2 TRBV7-3 once TRBD1 TGTGCCAGCAGCTTATACCCGGGGACAGACAATGGCTACACCTTC CASSLYPGTDNGYTF
TRBJ2-1 TRBV20-1 - - TGCAGTGCTCTCAGAAACAATGAGCAGTTCTTC CSALRNNEQFF
TRBJ2-7 TRBV27 once TRBD1 TGTGCCAGCAAGGGACAGGGAAAATACGAGCAGTACTTC CASKGQGKYEQYF
TRBJ1-3 TRBV7-9 - - TGTGCCAGCAGCCGATCGACAGGCGACTCTGGAAACACCATATATTTT CASSRSTGDSGNTIYF
TRBJ2-3 TRBV10-1 - TRBD2 TGCGCCAGCAAACCGGGACTAGCGGTCACAGATACGCAGTATTTT CASKPGLAVTDTQYF
TRBJ1-5 TRBV7-9 - TRBD1 TGTGCCAGCAGCTTAGCCGACAGGGGTGAGGGTCAGCCCCAGCATTTT CASSLADRGEGQPQHF
TRBJ1-2 TRBV9 - - TGTGCCAGCAGCCCTCCGGGAGGGTTAAACTATGGCTACACCTTC CASSPPGGLNYGYTF
TRBJ2-7 TRBV5-6 - - TGTGCCAGCAGCGCAATCCGGGACAAAGTTACTTACGAGCAGTACTTC CASSAIRDKVTYEQYF
TRBJ2-1 TRBV11-3 - TRBD2 TGTGCCAGCAGCACTACTAGCGGGATTTCCAATGAGCAGTTCTTC CASSTTSGISNEQFF
TRBJ1-4 TRBV7-9 few - TGTGCCAGCAGCTTAGGGACAGCCGCTAATGAAAAACTGTTTTTT CASSLGTAANEKLFF
TRBJ2-3 TRBV5-1 - TRBD2 TGCGCCAGCAGCTCCTCGTGGGGGGGAAGCACAGATACGCAGTATTTT CASSSSWGGSTDTQYF
TRBJ2-7 TRBV4-1 - - TGCGCCAGCAGCCAAGCCCCCTCGACAGTCTACGAGCAGTACTTC CASSQAPSTVYEQYF
TRBJ1-1 TRBV6-7 - - TGTGCCAGCAGTGAGGGTGGGGACATGAACACTGAAGCTTTCTTT CASSEGGDMNTEAFF
TRBJ2-3 TRBV9 - TRBD1 TGTGCCAGCAGCGCTACAGGGGCGGACACAGATACGCAGTATTTT CASSATGADTDTQYF
TRBJ1-1 TRBV9 - TRBD1 TGTGCCAGCAGCGTTGGACAGGGGGGCACTGAAGCTTTCTTT CASSVGQGGTEAFF
TRBJ2-1 TRBV7-9 once TRBD2 TGTGCCAGCAGCTGGACTAGCGGGAGCAGCAATGAGCAGTTCTTC CASSWTSGSSNEQFF
TRBJ1-2 TRBV28 - TRBD1 TGTGCCAGCAGTTTTTCAGGGGGAAATTCCTATGGCTACACCTTC CASSFSGGNSYGYTF
TRBJ2-7 TRBV6-1 - TRBD2 TGTGCCAGCAGAGAAACCGGGACTAGCGGCTACGAGCAGTACTTC CASRETGTSGYEQYF
TRBJ1-2 TRBV5-1 - TRBD1 TGCGCCAGCAGCTTGGATGGGACAGGGACGTATGGCTACACCTTC CASSLDGTGTYGYTF
TRBJ2-2 TRBV14 - - TGTGCCAGCAGCCTAGACACCGGGGAGCTGTTTTTT CASSLDTGELFF
TRBJ1-1 TRBV5-1 - - TGCGCCAGCCGACAGAGCTCTAACACTGAAGCTTTCTTT CASRQSSNTEAFF
TRBJ2-7 TRBV18 - TRBD2 TGTGCCAGCTCAACAGCGGGAGGCTCCTACGAGCAGTACTTC CASSTAGGSYEQYF
TRBJ2-1 TRBV5-1 - TRBD2 TGCGCCAGCAGCCCCGGACTAGCGGAGTGGGAGGACCAGTTCTTC CASSPGLAEWEDQFF
TRBJ2-3 TRBV5-8 - TRBD2 TGTGCCAGCAGCGGGGTGCTGCTAGCGGGAGTGGCAGATACGCAGTATTTT CASSGVLLAGVADTQYF
TRBJ2-3 TRBV2 - - TGTGCCAGTAGACGGGATCCAGGCACAGATACGCAGTATTTT CASRRDPGTDTQYF
TRBJ2-7 TRBV7-2 - - TGTGCCAGCAGCCAAAACCCCGTACTCTACGAGCAGTACTTC CASSQNPVLYEQYF
TRBJ1-1 TRBV5-6 - - TGTGCCAGCAGCTTCGACAGCATGAACACTGAAGCTTTCTTT CASSFDSMNTEAFF
TRBJ1-1 TRBV5-1 - TRBD1 TGCGCCAGCACCGACCGGGACAGGGGGCGCGGGACTGAAGCTTTCTTT CASTDRDRGRGTEAFF
TRBJ2-7 TRBV27 - - TGTGCCAGCAGTTTATCCGCTACCTACGAGCAGTACTTC CASSLSATYEQYF
TRBJ2-1 TRBV27 - TRBD2 TGTGCCAGCAGTTTATTTCTAGCGGGAGGGCCGTCCTACAATGAGCAGTTCTTC CASSLFLAGGPSYNEQFF
TRBJ2-3 TRBV10-3 once - TGTGCCATCAGCCCGGGGTCTAGCACAGATACGCAGTATTTT CAISPGSSTDTQYF